This record looks at one T cell receptor beta chain sequence and its context. With iRepertoire HTBI primers and Arm-PCR of CDR3 regions, TCR beta libraries were built. MiXCR, run by TCRdb on the multiplex PCR reads, gives a single entry per CDR3 protein. The sample consists of hundreds of thousands of distinct CDR3 sequences, 20% to 25% of them appearing once. Time point: persistent/refractory GD, antithyroid drugs over 5 years with positive TRAb. Researchers made the TCR library from RNA that was extracted from PBMCs. The sample is drawn from a study of regulatory T cells in long-lasting Graves disease. The CDR3 has 12 amino acids. Trimming at V came to 1 base and at J to 8 bases, leaving 0 bases not matched to a gene. Germline lookup yields CDR1 LNHNV and CDR2 YYDKDF (reference sequence).

The sequencing here drew on peripheral blood mononuclear cells (PBMCs), taken when the disease was refractory, from a patient treated with antithyroid drugs. The chain uses TRBV15 and TRBJ1-1; TRBD1 matches 8 bases. This TCR derives from a female donor with Graves disease. In nucleotides, the CDR3 is TGTGCCACCAGCAGAGGGACAGGGGAAGCTTTCTTT. This encodes CATSRGTGEAFF.